These T cell receptor beta chains were read from a single sample in a study of cytomegalovirus exposure and HLA in healthy donors. Sequencing used immunoSEQ multiplex PCR; TCRdb keeps in-frame clones, though not all of them. The sample gives 150,000 to 200,000 clones, 75% to 80% of which show up once; around 1% is in the top ten. What was sequenced was PBMCs. The source is a woman aged 45-65 years in good health and CMV-seropositive. Each CDR3 is given with its conserved first and last residue. Fields, in order: CDR3 length, D gene, V gene, clone size, J gene, CDR3 protein, CDR3 DNA. A D gene is named only where the DNA matches it firmly. The size entry is marked missing in some rows and otherwise reads once, few, many or a size class.

len: 20
d_gene: TRBD2
v_gene: TRBV7-8
abundance: .
j_gene: TRBJ2-1
CDR3aa: CASSSPSGRGGSIAYNEQFF
CDR3nt: TGTGCCAGCAGCTCACCTAGCGGGAGAGGGGGGTCGATCGCCTACAATGAGCAGTTCTTC

len: 16
d_gene: TRBD2
v_gene: TRBV13
abundance: once
j_gene: TRBJ2-3
CDR3aa: CASSTRLAGGADTQYF
CDR3nt: TGTGCCAGCAGCACCCGACTAGCGGGAGGTGCAGATACGCAGTATTTT

len: 11
d_gene: .
v_gene: TRBV10-3
abundance: .
j_gene: TRBJ2-2
CDR3aa: CAISVDRELFF
CDR3nt: TGTGCCATCAGTGTGGACAGGGAGCTGTTTTTT

len: 16
d_gene: TRBD1
v_gene: TRBV10-2
abundance: .
j_gene: TRBJ1-6
CDR3aa: CASSESPDRVHSPLHF
CDR3nt: TGCGCCAGCAGTGAGTCTCCGGACAGGGTACATTCACCCCTCCACTTT

len: 15
d_gene: .
v_gene: TRBV6-1
abundance: .
j_gene: TRBJ2-1
CDR3aa: CASSRGLNLGHEQFF
CDR3nt: TGTGCCAGCAGTCGGGGTCTTAATCTCGGCCATGAGCAGTTCTTC

len: 15
d_gene: TRBD1
v_gene: TRBV28
abundance: .
j_gene: TRBJ1-2
CDR3aa: CASSSGDRVGYGYTF
CDR3nt: TGTGCCAGCAGTTCCGGGGACAGGGTGGGCTATGGCTACACCTTC

len: 11
d_gene: .
v_gene: TRBV20-1
abundance: .
j_gene: TRBJ2-1
CDR3aa: CSATNYNEQFF
CDR3nt: TGCAGTGCTACTAATTACAATGAGCAGTTCTTC

len: 15
d_gene: .
v_gene: TRBV5-1
abundance: .
j_gene: TRBJ2-3
CDR3aa: CASSLTGTREDTQYF
CDR3nt: TGCGCCAGCAGCCTAACCGGGACTCGGGAGGATACGCAGTATTTT

len: 13
d_gene: .
v_gene: TRBV27
abundance: .
j_gene: TRBJ1-5
CDR3aa: CASSLSRTQPQHF
CDR3nt: TGTGCCAGCAGTTTATCGAGAACTCAGCCCCAGCATTTT

len: 15
d_gene: .
v_gene: TRBV30
abundance: .
j_gene: TRBJ1-3
CDR3aa: CAWSVRGFSGNTIYF
CDR3nt: TGTGCCTGGAGTGTACGCGGCTTCTCTGGAAACACCATATATTTT

len: 14
d_gene: TRBD2
v_gene: TRBV5-1
abundance: .
j_gene: TRBJ2-5
CDR3aa: CASSHGTKQETQYF
CDR3nt: TGCGCCAGCAGCCACGGGACTAAACAAGAGACCCAGTACTTC

len: 15
d_gene: TRBD2
v_gene: TRBV2
abundance: .
j_gene: TRBJ2-1
CDR3aa: CASSKRGTTFNEQFF
CDR3nt: TGTGCCAGCAGTAAGCGGGGGACGACATTCAATGAGCAGTTCTTC

len: 16
d_gene: .
v_gene: TRBV4-3
abundance: .
j_gene: TRBJ1-6
CDR3aa: CASSQTYDSNNSPLHF
CDR3nt: TGCGCCAGCAGCCAAACATACGACAGTAATAATTCACCCCTCCACTTT

len: 14
d_gene: TRBD1
v_gene: TRBV5-1
abundance: .
j_gene: TRBJ1-1
CDR3aa: CASSVTGSDTEAFF
CDR3nt: TGCGCCAGCAGCGTGACAGGGTCGGACACTGAAGCTTTCTTT

len: 15
d_gene: .
v_gene: TRBV4-3
abundance: .
j_gene: TRBJ2-7
CDR3aa: CASSQVLGLGYEQYF
CDR3nt: TGCGCCAGCAGCCAGGTTTTAGGACTGGGCTACGAGCAGTACTTC

len: 12
d_gene: .
v_gene: TRBV15
abundance: .
j_gene: TRBJ2-7
CDR3aa: CATSRTRYEQYF
CDR3nt: TGTGCCACCAGCAGAACCCGGTACGAGCAGTACTTC

len: 14
d_gene: TRBD1
v_gene: TRBV10-2
abundance: few
j_gene: TRBJ2-7
CDR3aa: CASRDSYKTYEQYF
CDR3nt: TGCGCCAGTCGGGACAGCTACAAAACCTACGAGCAGTACTTC

len: 12
d_gene: .
v_gene: TRBV2
abundance: once
j_gene: TRBJ1-1
CDR3aa: CASLVTNTEAFF
CDR3nt: TGTGCCAGCTTAGTTACGAACACTGAAGCTTTCTTT

len: 15
d_gene: TRBD1
v_gene: TRBV5-4
abundance: .
j_gene: TRBJ2-1
CDR3aa: CASSPGQGTYNEQFF
CDR3nt: TGTGCCAGCAGCCCGGGACAGGGGACCTACAATGAGCAGTTCTTC

len: 17
d_gene: .
v_gene: TRBV4-1
abundance: .
j_gene: TRBJ2-3
CDR3aa: CASSPHIRALYTDTQYF
CDR3nt: TGCGCCAGCAGCCCCCATATCAGGGCTCTCTACACAGATACGCAGTATTTT

len: 13
d_gene: .
v_gene: TRBV5-6
abundance: few
j_gene: TRBJ2-1
CDR3aa: CASSLDSYNEQFF
CDR3nt: TGTGCCAGCAGCTTGGACAGCTACAATGAGCAGTTCTTC

len: 14
d_gene: TRBD1
v_gene: TRBV19
abundance: once
j_gene: TRBJ1-2
CDR3aa: CASSMDRALYGYTF
CDR3nt: TGTGCCAGTAGTATGGACAGGGCGCTCTATGGCTACACCTTC